This note documents a single T cell receptor beta chain sequence. This entry belongs to a study of OX40 agonist ivuxolimab in advanced cancers. Study information: An agonistic anti-OX40 (CD134) antibody, ivuxolimab, was used to treat the patients. Averaging about 60 years in age, with a range of about 20 to 90, the cohort was approximately 83% male. Previous treatment with anti-PD-1, anti-PD-L1 or anti-CTLA-4 therapy was allowed; over 35% had received some.

Assay: immunoSEQ multiplex PCR; the TCRdb copy retains only in-frame clones and omits some. The sample contains about 69,000 clones, around 90% of which appear only once. The starting material was CD4+ or CD8+ T cells sorted from blood, obtained in a trial of the OX40 agonist ivuxolimab. The TCR was taken from an adult with an advanced solid tumor such as melanoma, head and neck, liver or kidney cancer.

Here the CDR3 reads CASSLPDPYNEQFF. CDR3 coding DNA: TGTGCCAGCAGTTTGCCGGATCCTTACAATGAGCAGTTCTTC. The gene calls are TRBV28 and TRBJ2-1, with D unclear. The germline V and J ends were trimmed by 3 bases and 4 bases, with 10 bases remaining between them. This CDR3 is built from 14 residues. Per the germline V gene, CDR1 is MDHEN and CDR2 is SYDVKM.